This section outlines one T cell receptor beta chain sequence together with its context. Its antigen is unidentified. This sample is drawn from a study of shared clonotypes between healthy human individuals. Points from the study as a whole: Having only a few donors restricted how much genetic and exposure-history diversity was captured.

Each sorted subset replicate got 200 ng genomic DNA, 25,000 to 30,000 genomes. Profiling relied on immunoSEQ multiplex PCR, and the TCRdb table lists in-frame clones only, not all of them. In the table there are about 2.4 million clones, around nine tenths of which are singletons. This CDR3 contains 16 residues. Germline V gene data show CDR1 as MNHEY and CDR2 as SVGAGI. V dropped 0 bases and J dropped 1 base, with 7 bases sitting between them. The chain employs TRBV6-5 and TRBJ1-6; no clear D gene. Sequenced: naive CD4+ T cells sorted from blood. The subset denotes: CD45RA+ positively selected. The sequence came from a man younger than 35 in good health. The CDR3 DNA reads TGTGCCAGCAGTTACTCTTCCAGGTCCTATAATTCACCCCTCCACTTT. This codes for CASSYSSRSYNSPLHF.